One and the same sample provided the 27 T cell receptor beta chains below, sequenced in a study of Graves' ophthalmopathy and Graves' hyperthyroidism. Amplifying from RNA transcripts, the study obtained TCR beta CDR3 regions. First-round RT-PCR employed HTBI primers, with a second-round multiplex PCR after it. Each CDR3 protein gets one entry after TCRdb re-called the multiplex PCR reads with MiXCR. The data show hundreds of thousands of distinct CDR3 sequences, more than 40% seen once. Sample: peripheral blood. These receptors all come from an adult man with Graves' ophthalmopathy.

V gene TRBV12-3 or TRBV12-4 combines with J gene TRBJ2-7; D may match TRBD1 or TRBD2 (5 bases each). The CDR3 consists of 19 residues. V lost 8 bases, J lost 2 bases, and 31 bases lay in between. The CDR3 DNA reads TGTGCCAGCTCACCCGCCGGGACGCCAAAGCCGGGAACAACCTACGAGCAGTACTTC. It codes for CASSPAGTPKPGTTYEQYF.

This clonotype was counted at least ten times. The chain employs TRBV2 and TRBJ2-5; possibly TRBD1 for D (5 bases). CDR3 length: 13 amino acids. Germline values: CDR1 SNHLY, CDR2 FYNNEI. V lost 6 bases and J 5 bases, leaving 13 bases between the germline ends. The CDR3 DNA reads as TGTGCCAGCAGAGGGGCCCCCCGGGAGACCCAGTACTTC. Translation: CASRGAPRETQYF. The full variable domain, its missing parts supplied by reference TRBV2 and TRBJ2-5, is EPEVTQTPSHQVTQMGQEVILRCVPISNHLYFYWYRQILGQKVEFLVSFYNNEISEKSEIFDDQFSVERPDGSNFTLKIRSTKLEDSAMYFCASRGAPRETQYFGPGTRLLVL.

The genes are TRBV29-1 and TRBJ2-7, with TRBD1 matching 7 bases. This CDR3 spans 14 amino acids. Germline V gene lookup returns CDR1 SQVTM and CDR2 ANQGSEA. V lost 3 bases and J lost 6; bases outside the gene matches: 11. The DNA of the CDR3 is TGCAGCGTTGACTCAGACAGGGACGCATCCGAGCAGTACTTC. Amino acid sequence: CSVDSDRDASEQYF.

The chain uses TRBV7-3 and TRBJ1-1; D is unclear. The CDR3 spans 16 residues. Trimming shortened V by 1 base and J by 1 base, and 13 bases separated the two germline ends. In germline, CDR1 is SGHTA, CDR2 FQGTGA. The CDR3, as DNA: TGTGCCAGCAGCTTAAGGCGCCAGGCTAAGAACACTGAAGCTTTCTTT. Its protein product is CASSLRRQAKNTEAFF.

The J gene is TRBJ1-5, the V gene TRBV20-1; TRBD1 matches at 8 bases. The germline CDR1 and CDR2 sequences are DFQATT and SNEGSKA (reference sequence). With V trimmed by 0 bases and J by 3 bases, 10 bases remained unmatched. The CDR3 is made up of 17 amino acids. CDR3 sequence reads: CSARDSAGTGPNQPQHF. The CDR3 DNA is TGCAGTGCTAGAGATTCCGCCGGGACAGGACCCAATCAGCCCCAGCATTTT.

With regard to this clonotype: A junction boundary mismatches the germline segment, possibly from a read error. This chain joins TRBV7-2 and TRBJ2-7; the D gene is possibly TRBD1 (5 bases). The CDR3 runs to 15 residues. The germline V gene encodes CDR1 SGHTA and CDR2 FQGNSA. CDR3 sequence reads: CASSQDQGTSYEQYF. CDR3 in DNA: TGCGCCAGCAGCCAAGATCAGGGAACTTCCTACGAGCAGTACTTC. Drawing the rest from reference TRBV7-2 and TRBJ2-7, the complete variable domain is GAGVSQSPSNKVTEKGKDVELRCDPISGHTALYWYRQSLGQGLEFLIYFQGNSAPDKSGLPSDRFSAERTGGSVSTLTIQRTQQEDSAVYLCASSQDQGTSYEQYFGPGTRLTVT.

This chain uses TRBV29-1 with TRBJ1-2; no reliable D call. Between the trimmed V and J ends, which lost 8 bases and 7 bases, there was a span of 14 bases. Looked up from germline, CDR1 is SQVTM and CDR2 is ANQGSEA. The CDR3 is made up of 11 amino acids. The CDR3 reads CSSVPVPGYTF. The CDR3 DNA reads as TGCAGCTCTGTCCCGGTGCCTGGCTACACCTTC.

This clonotype was seen ten or more times. This sequence joins TRBV5-1 and TRBJ2-2, with unresolved D. This CDR3 is built from 13 residues. The germline gives CDR1 SGHRS, CDR2 YFSETQ. V was clipped by 4 bases and J by 7 bases, with 11 bases between them. In DNA, the CDR3 is TGCGCCAGCAGCCCCGACTCGGTCGGGGAGCTGTTTTTT. It translates to CASSPDSVGELFF. Filled out from reference TRBV5-1 and TRBJ2-2, the complete variable domain reads KAGVTQTPRYLIKTRGQQVTLSCSPISGHRSVSWYQQTPGQGLQFLFEYFSETQRNKGNFPGRFSGRQFSNSRSEMNVSTLELGDSALYLCASSPDSVGELFFGEGSRLTVL.

This chain joins TRBV19 and TRBJ1-1; D may be TRBD1 (5 bases). CDR3 length: 15 amino acids. V lost 9 bases, J lost 6 bases, and 23 bases lay in between. Germline values: CDR1 LNHDA, CDR2 SQIVND (reference sequence). CDR3: CASSLGRNGAAEAFF. CDR3 in DNA: TGTGCCAGCAGCTTAGGCAGGAACGGGGCCGCTGAAGCTTTCTTT.

V is TRBV15 and J is TRBJ1-1, with D unresolved. The CDR3 spans 13 residues. V was trimmed by 3 bases and J by 2 bases, leaving 7 bases between them. CDR1 and CDR2 (germline): LNHNV, YYDKDF (reference sequence). The CDR3 DNA follows: TGTGCCACCAGCAGTCTGGGAAACACTGAAGCTTTCTTT. Its protein product is CATSSLGNTEAFF.

This clonotype has ten or more counts. The chain employs TRBV7-2 and TRBJ1-2; D unclear. CDR1 and CDR2 (germline): SGHTA, FQGNSA. With 5 bases removed from V and 2 bases from J, the gap between germline ends came to 9 bases. The CDR3 is 13 residues long. The CDR3 DNA is TGTGCCAGCAGCAGCCCAAACAACTATGGCTACACCTTC. Amino acid sequence: CASSSPNNYGYTF.

This chain uses TRBV6-6 with TRBJ1-1; 11 bases line up with TRBD1. CDR1 is MNHNY, CDR2 SVGAGI, per germline (reference sequence). Trimming at V came to 1 base and at J to 7 bases, leaving 5 bases not matched to a gene. The CDR3 has 15 amino acids. The CDR3 DNA follows: TGTGCCAGCAGTTACTTCGGACAGGGGGCAAGTGAAGCTTTCTTT. Translated, it gives CASSYFGQGASEAFF.

The chain joins TRBV5-1 to TRBJ1-4, with D possibly being TRBD1 (5 bases). The ends were cut back, 1 base at V and 8 bases at J, with 15 bases in the middle. The CDR3 sequence is 15 residues long. The V gene's germline CDR1 is SGHRS and CDR2 YFSETQ. CDR3 nucleotides: TGCGCCAGCAGCTTGACTAGCGGGGCGGACGAAAAACTGTTTTTT. Amino acids: CASSLTSGADEKLFF. The full variable domain, in which reference TRBV5-1 and TRBJ1-4 provide the parts outside the CDR3, is KAGVTQTPRYLIKTRGQQVTLSCSPISGHRSVSWYQQTPGQGLQFLFEYFSETQRNKGNFPGRFSGRQFSNSRSEMNVSTLELGDSALYLCASSLTSGADEKLFFGSGTQLSVL.

The chain uses TRBV10-3 and TRBJ1-2, with D possibly matching TRBD1 (5 bases). Germline V gene sequence: CDR1 ENHRY, CDR2 SYGVKD. The CDR3 has 13 amino acids. The V gene lost 8 bases and the J gene lost 4 bases, with 14 bases spanning the gap. CDR3 sequence: CAILTGTGYGYTF. For the CDR3, the DNA is TGTGCCATCCTCACCGGGACGGGCTATGGCTACACCTTC.

Regarding this clonotype: This may arise from a read error, as a much more abundant clone is one base away. The J gene is TRBJ1-5, the V gene TRBV10-3, with D perhaps TRBD1 (5 bases). CDR3 length: 13 residues. Trimming cost V 8 bases and J 6 bases, with 14 bases left between them. The germline V gene encodes CDR1 ENHRY and CDR2 SYGVKD. The chain's CDR3 is CAIRGGGGQPQHF. The CDR3 bases are TGTGCCATCCGTGGGGGGGGGGGTCAGCCCCAGCATTTT.

Ten or more counts support this clonotype. The V gene is TRBV20-1, the J gene TRBJ1-5; tentative D call: TRBD1 (5 bases). Trimming removed 3 bases at V and 1 base at J, with 10 bases between. The CDR3 is made up of 14 amino acids. Germline V gene lookup returns CDR1 DFQATT and CDR2 SNEGSKA (reference sequence). The CDR3 protein is CSASRVVSNQPQHF. The CDR3 DNA is TGCAGTGCTAGCAGGGTTGTAAGCAATCAGCCCCAGCATTTT.

The rearrangement joins TRBV25-1 to TRBJ2-2; unclear D gene. The CDR3 totals 15 residues. CDR1 MGHDK and CDR2 SYGVNS come from the germline V gene. V shed 8 bases and J shed 1 base, with 14 bases lying between them. The chain's CDR3 is CASSPPNGNTGELFF. The CDR3 coding sequence is TGTGCCAGCTCACCACCGAATGGGAACACCGGGGAGCTGTTTTTT.

The V call is TRBV29-1, the J call TRBJ2-7, with TRBD1 matching over 8 bases. CDR1 and CDR2 (germline): SQVTM, ANQGSEA. The V and J ends lost 1 base and 6 bases, in that order; junction bases with no gene match: 5. The CDR3 is 13 residues long. The chain's CDR3 is CSVEADRVSEQYF. The CDR3 nucleotides are TGCAGCGTTGAAGCGGACAGGGTGTCCGAGCAGTACTTC.

This clonotype was seen ten or more times. V usage is TRBV12-3 or TRBV12-4 and J usage is TRBJ1-2; TRBD1 aligns across 8 bases. The length of the CDR3 is 14 residues. J gave up 8 bases and V 4 bases, and 9 bases lay outside the gene matches. Here the CDR3 reads CASSSLQGAGGYTF. The CDR3 DNA follows: TGTGCCAGCAGTTCCCTCCAGGGGGCGGGGGGCTACACCTTC.

This clonotype was detected only a few times. The chain carries TRBV29-1 and TRBJ2-6; no clear D. The length of the CDR3 is 12 residues. Germline loops: CDR1 SQVTM, CDR2 ANQGSEA. Trimming removed 8 bases at V and 0 bases at J, with 5 bases between. The CDR3 is CSISSGANVLTF. The CDR3 DNA reads TGCAGCATAAGCTCTGGGGCCAACGTCCTGACTTTC. The variable domain in full, completed from reference TRBV29-1 and TRBJ2-6, reads SAVISQKPSRDICQRGTSLTIQCQVDSQVTMMFWYRQQPGQSLTLIATANQGSEATYESGFVIDKFPISRPNLTFSTLTVSNMSPEDSSIYLCSISSGANVLTFGAGSRLTVL.

Of note for this clonotype: This may be a read error: a much more frequent sequence differs by one nucleotide. The chain uses TRBV25-1 and TRBJ1-6; 9 bases match TRBD1. Germline CDR1 reads MGHDK; CDR2 reads SYGVNS. The CDR3 is 16 amino acids. The CDR3 bases are TGCGCCAGCAGCCAAGAGCTGGGACAGGGAGGTTCAACCCTCCACTTT. Its protein product is CASSQELGQGGSTLHF.

This clonotype was seen only a few times. The chain links TRBV4-1 to TRBJ1-2, with unresolved D. The V gene lost 0 bases and the J gene lost 6 bases, with 8 bases spanning the gap. The CDR3 loop spans 13 amino acids. The V gene's germline CDR1 is MGHRA and CDR2 YSYEKL. Here the CDR3 reads CASSQERVHGYTF. The CDR3 DNA reads as TGCGCCAGCAGCCAAGAGCGGGTCCATGGCTACACCTTC.

The rearrangement joins TRBV14 to TRBJ1-2; maybe TRBD1 (5 bases). The V end was cut by 1 base, the J end by 6 bases, with 9 bases between. Germline V gene lookup returns CDR1 SGHDN and CDR2 FVKESK. The length of the CDR3 is 13 residues. CDR3 amino acids: CASSQGGRNGYTF. The CDR3 bases are TGTGCCAGCAGCCAAGGGGGGAGGAATGGCTACACCTTC.

The V call is TRBV19, the J call TRBJ1-2, with a possible D match to TRBD1 (5 bases). Per the germline V gene, CDR1 is LNHDA and CDR2 is SQIVND (reference sequence). The CDR3 runs to 13 residues. Trimming took 3 bases from V and 7 from J, leaving 12 bases between them. The CDR3 reads CASSIGGGSGYTF. The CDR3 nucleotides are TGTGCCAGTAGTATTGGCGGGGGATCTGGCTACACCTTC.

This clonotype has only a few counts. A read error may account for a junction end that differs from germline. The chain has TRBV2 and TRBJ2-7; D gene unclear. Germline assignment: CDR1 SNHLY and CDR2 FYNNEI. This CDR3 is 10 amino acids long. For the CDR3, the DNA is TGTGCCAGCAGGGGCAGCCAAGGGTCCTTC. It translates to CASRGSQGSF.

This clonotype was picked up many times. The V gene is TRBV24-1, the J gene TRBJ1-5, with TRBD1 as a possible D gene (5 bases). CDR3 length: 16 amino acids. The ends were cut back, 3 bases at V and 2 bases at J, with 13 bases in the middle. Germline CDR1 reads KGHDR; CDR2 reads SFDVKD. The CDR3 DNA follows: TGTGCCACCAGTGATCGTGGGGCATCCGGCAATCAGCCCCAGCATTTT. Translating gives CATSDRGASGNQPQHF.

The chain combines TRBV11-2 with TRBJ1-1; D may be TRBD1 (6 bases). There are 16 residues in the CDR3. Germline V CDR1 and CDR2: SGHAT, FQNNGV. Between the trimmed V and J ends, which lost 1 base and 6 bases, there was a span of 18 bases. CDR3 sequence: CASSLGPGGLGAEAFF. The CDR3 nucleotides read TGTGCCAGCAGCTTAGGGCCCGGGGGCTTGGGCGCTGAAGCTTTCTTT.